One sample yielded the 10 T cell receptor beta chains listed below, sequenced in a study of blood T cell repertoires in COVID-19. Assay used: immunoSEQ multiplex PCR; TCRdb lists only in-frame clones, some missing. The repertoire consists of roughly 87,000 clones, with roughly 70% occurring once and the leading ten covering about 15%. The sequencing sample was made of peripheral blood. These receptors came from a woman older than 75 with acute or convalescent COVID-19.

This clone was found many times. This rearrangement joins TRBV30 to TRBJ1-2; D is unclear. CDR1 and CDR2 from the germline V gene are GTSNPN and SVGIG (reference sequence). Trimming stripped 2 bases from V and 4 bases from J, with 14 bases between. CDR3 size: 14 residues. CDR3 region: CAWSTPGLFYGYTF. Written as DNA, the CDR3 is TGTGCCTGGAGTACCCCAGGCCTATTCTATGGCTACACCTTC.

The chain uses TRBV6-5 and TRBJ1-1; D not resolved. Trimming pared 10 bases from V and 5 bases from J, leaving 14 bases between. In germline, CDR1 is MNHEY, CDR2 SVGAGI. This CDR3 is 12 amino acids long. The CDR3 coding sequence is TGTGCCACCACCGGTGGTTGGACTGAAGCTTTCTTT. Protein sequence: CATTGGWTEAFF.

This clone was counted a single time. The V and J genes are TRBV6-2 or TRBV6-3 and TRBJ1-5, with a weak D call TRBD1 (6 bases). V was cut by 0 bases and J by 0 bases, with 15 bases left in between. This CDR3 has 18 amino acids. Germline CDR1 reads MNHEY; CDR2 reads SVGEGT. CDR3 loop: CASSYSILRQVSNQPQHF. As DNA, the CDR3 is TGTGCCAGCAGTTACTCGATACTGAGACAGGTTAGCAATCAGCCCCAGCATTTT.

The chain recombines TRBV28 with TRBJ2-1; 7 bases are a match to TRBD2. The J segment lost 2 bases and the V segment lost 5 bases, leaving 12 bases of the junction unmatched. There are 17 residues in the CDR3. Looked up from germline, CDR1 is MDHEN and CDR2 is SYDVKM. In DNA form, the CDR3 reads TGTGCCAGCAGTCCCCTAATGTGGGCGGGGGCCTACAATGAGCAGTTCTTC. Its protein product is CASSPLMWAGAYNEQFF.

The V and J genes are TRBV7-3 and TRBJ1-1; 9 positions agree with TRBD1. The CDR3 is 16 residues long. The germline gives CDR1 SGHTA, CDR2 FQGTGA. The trim removed 2 bases at V and 6 bases at J, leaving 10 bases unmatched. Written as DNA, the CDR3 is TGTGCCAGCAGCTTAGGAGGACAGGGGATGGGCGCTGAAGCTTTCTTT. Translated: CASSLGGQGMGAEAFF.

The chain links TRBV4-1 to TRBJ1-2; the match to TRBD1 covers 8 bases. Germline V gives CDR1 MGHRA, CDR2 YSYEKL. The CDR3 spans 16 residues. The V gene end was trimmed by 3 bases and the J gene end by 2 bases; junction bases not matched to a gene: 8. The CDR3 DNA reads as TGCGCCAGCAGCCAGGGGACAGGCTCCTGGAACTATGGCTACACCTTC. Its protein is CASSQGTGSWNYGYTF.

The V gene is TRBV6-6, the J gene TRBJ1-5, with D unclear. V lost 4 bases, J lost 1 base, and 11 bases lay in between. Germline CDR1 reads MNHNY; CDR2 reads SVGAGI (reference sequence). There are 15 residues in the CDR3. This chain's CDR3 is CASSLRDLSNQPQHF. DNA of the CDR3: TGTGCCAGCAGTTTGCGGGATCTAAGCAATCAGCCCCAGCATTTT.

The count of this clone is one. V gene TRBV27 combines with J gene TRBJ1-4; 8 nucleotides line up with TRBD1. This CDR3 has 15 amino acids. Looked up from germline, CDR1 is MNHEY and CDR2 is SMNVEV (reference sequence). Trimming took 4 bases from V and 0 from J; bases not matched to a gene: 1. The DNA for the CDR3 is TGTGCCAGCAGTTCGACAGGGGCAACTAATGAAAAACTGTTTTTT. It yields the protein CASSSTGATNEKLFF. The variable domain in full, completed from reference TRBV27 and TRBJ1-4, reads EAQVTQNPRYLITVTGKKLTVTCSQNMNHEYMSWYRQDPGLGLRQIYYSMNVEVTDKGDVPEGYKVSRKEKRNFPLILESPSPNQTSLYFCASSSTGATNEKLFFGSGTQLSVL.

V usage is TRBV5-1 and J usage is TRBJ2-3, with 9 bases aligning to TRBD2. CDR1 is SGHRS and CDR2 is YFSETQ in the germline V gene. The length of the CDR3 is 14 residues. J gave up 6 bases and V 2 bases, and 4 bases lay outside the gene matches. The CDR3 bases are TGCGCCAGCAGCTTTGGCGGGGGGGCGGATACGCAGTATTTT. Its protein is CASSFGGGADTQYF.

The genes are TRBV5-1 and TRBJ1-2, with D maybe TRBD1 (5 bases). The CDR3 has 16 residues. V shed 3 bases and J shed 2 bases, with 17 bases lying between them. The germline CDR1 and CDR2 sequences are SGHRS and YFSETQ. The CDR3 region has the DNA TGCGCCAGCAGCTACGGTAAGGGGCAGGAGAACTATGGCTACACCTTC. This sequence encodes CASSYGKGQENYGYTF. Together with reference TRBV5-1 and TRBJ1-2, the CDR3 gives the full variable domain: KAGVTQTPRYLIKTRGQQVTLSCSPISGHRSVSWYQQTPGQGLQFLFEYFSETQRNKGNFPGRFSGRQFSNSRSEMNVSTLELGDSALYLCASSYGKGQENYGYTFGSGTRLTVV.